This T cell receptor (beta chain) was captured in a study of T cells in Graves' hyperthyroidism and ophthalmopathy. RNA transcripts gave rise to amplified TCR beta CDR3 regions. TCR CDR3 regions were first amplified by RT-PCR with HTBI primers. TCRdb re-called the multiplex PCR reads with MiXCR, one entry per CDR3 protein. The data contain hundreds of thousands of distinct CDR3 sequences, around 13% of them singletons. This clonotype was detected ten times or more. The CDR3 is 16 residues long. Germline loops: CDR1 LNHDA, CDR2 SQIVND (reference sequence). Deletions cut 3 bases from V and 1 base from J, with 15 bases between.

The J gene is TRBJ1-1, the V gene TRBV19, with a tentative D call TRBD1 (5 bases). The receptor was derived from a woman under 40 with Graves' hyperthyroidism that later progressed to Graves' ophthalmopathy. The sample consisted of blood. CDR3: CASSIFVDRSNTEAFF. CDR3 coding DNA: TGTGCCAGTAGTATTTTTGTTGACAGATCGAACACTGAAGCTTTCTTT.